This TCR beta chain was documented in a study of T cell repertoires in cytomegalovirus infection. Study at large: Public TCR beta signatures provided an indication of both CMV infection and a matching HLA type. Overall study results and limits: Within the response measured ex vivo, HLA-C-restricted CMV-specific TCR beta clonotypes were dominant.

This CDR3 region has 15 residues. Trimming cost V 5 bases and J 6 bases; bases outside gene matches: 11. Germline V gene lookup returns CDR1 MDHEN and CDR2 SYDVKM. This clonotype was found a few times. The antigen is not known. TCRdb redid the calling of the reads with MiXCR, one entry per CDR3 protein. Here the sample spans 71,000 or so distinct CDR3 sequences, roughly 20% being singletons. The TCR sequence derives from a human donor in good health (CMV status not recorded). Some clones in this sample may be carry-over from other donors' samples. Sequenced here: CD8+ T cells from cultured PBMCs, sampled from culture after CMV antigen stimulation. V usage is TRBV28 and J usage is TRBJ1-1, with TRBD1 identical over 8 bases. In nucleotides, the CDR3 is TGTGCCAGCAGTCGTTATCGGACAGGGAGCGCTGAAGCTTTCTTT. This sequence encodes CASSRYRTGSAEAFF. The whole variable domain, filled in from reference TRBV28 and TRBJ1-1, reads DVKVTQSSRYLVKRTGEKVFLECVQDMDHENMFWYRQDPGLGLRLIYFSYDVKMKEKGDIPEGYSVSREKKERFSLILESASTNQTSMYLCASSRYRTGSAEAFFGQGTRLTVV.